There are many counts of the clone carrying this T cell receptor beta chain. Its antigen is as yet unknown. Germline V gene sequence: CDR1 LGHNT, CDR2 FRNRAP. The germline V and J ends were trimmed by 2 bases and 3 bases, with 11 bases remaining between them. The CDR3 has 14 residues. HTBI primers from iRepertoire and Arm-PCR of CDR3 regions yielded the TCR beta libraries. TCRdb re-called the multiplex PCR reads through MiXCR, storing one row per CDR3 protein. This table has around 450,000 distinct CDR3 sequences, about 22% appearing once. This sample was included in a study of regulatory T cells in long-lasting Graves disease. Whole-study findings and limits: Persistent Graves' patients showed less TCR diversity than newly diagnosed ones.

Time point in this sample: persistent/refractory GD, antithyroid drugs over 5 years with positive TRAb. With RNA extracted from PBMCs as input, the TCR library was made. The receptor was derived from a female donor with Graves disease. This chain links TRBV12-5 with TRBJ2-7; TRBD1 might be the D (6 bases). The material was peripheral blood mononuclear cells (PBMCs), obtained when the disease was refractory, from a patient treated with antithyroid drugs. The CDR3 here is CASGLLGQHYEQYF. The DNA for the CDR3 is TGTGCTAGTGGTTTGCTAGGACAGCACTACGAGCAGTACTTC.